This T cell receptor (beta chain) was identified during a study of shared clonotypes between healthy human individuals. Study-wide results and limits: Non-shared clonotypes were found to have lower generation probabilities than the clonotypes that were shared by all four of the sorted-subset donors.

The authors ran the assay at deep level. The method was immunoSEQ multiplex PCR; TCRdb's version includes in-frame clones alone and lacks a portion of them. The sample has under 2,500,000 clones, approximately 94% seen once; the top ten hold approximately 0.13%. Germline loops: CDR1 SGHRS, CDR2 YFSETQ. V trimming: 4 bases; J trimming: 1 base; junction bases outside the gene matches: 7. The CDR3 has 15 residues. Each of the donors was a healthy adult who was HIV-negative and had not had a recent acute infection or vaccination. Among the donors, all were Caucasian adults who lived in Nashville, Tennessee. In regard to this clone: Its specificity is unknown.

The chain combines TRBV5-1 with TRBJ1-1, with 7 bases identical to TRBD1. The source is a man between 18 and 29 years old in good health. The material sequenced was naive CD4+ T cells sorted from blood. Subset described: CD45RA+ positively selected. In DNA form, the CDR3 reads TGCGCCAGCAGCCTCAGGGGGAACGGGAACACTGAAGCTTTCTTT. This translates into CASSLRGNGNTEAFF.